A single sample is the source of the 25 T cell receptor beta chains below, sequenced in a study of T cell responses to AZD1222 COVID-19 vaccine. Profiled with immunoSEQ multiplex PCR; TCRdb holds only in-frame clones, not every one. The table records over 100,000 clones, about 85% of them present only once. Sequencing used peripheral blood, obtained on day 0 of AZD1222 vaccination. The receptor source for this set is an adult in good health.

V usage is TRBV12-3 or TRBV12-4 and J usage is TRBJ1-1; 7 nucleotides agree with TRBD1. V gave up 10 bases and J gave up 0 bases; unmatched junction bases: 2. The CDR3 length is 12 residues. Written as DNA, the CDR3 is TGTGCCACTACAGGGGTGAACACTGAAGCTTTCTTT. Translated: CATTGVNTEAFF.

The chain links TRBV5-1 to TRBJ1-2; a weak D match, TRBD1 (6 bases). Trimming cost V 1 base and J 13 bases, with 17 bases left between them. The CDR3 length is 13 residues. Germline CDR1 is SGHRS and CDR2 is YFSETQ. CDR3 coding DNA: TGCGCCAGCAGCTTGTACGGGTCTTTAGGGGGCACCTTC. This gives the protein CASSLYGSLGGTF.

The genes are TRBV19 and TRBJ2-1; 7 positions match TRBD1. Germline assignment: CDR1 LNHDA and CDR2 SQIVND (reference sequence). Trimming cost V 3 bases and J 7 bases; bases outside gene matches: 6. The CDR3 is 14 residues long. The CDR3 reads CASSISTGRNEQFF. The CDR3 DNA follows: TGTGCCAGTAGTATCTCGACAGGGCGGAATGAGCAGTTCTTC.

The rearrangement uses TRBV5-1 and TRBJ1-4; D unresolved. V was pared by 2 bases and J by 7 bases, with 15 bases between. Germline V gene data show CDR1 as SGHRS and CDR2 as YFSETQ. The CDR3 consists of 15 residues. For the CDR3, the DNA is TGCGCCAGCAGCTTCAGTTATGGGAATATTGAAAAACTGTTTTTT. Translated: CASSFSYGNIEKLFF.

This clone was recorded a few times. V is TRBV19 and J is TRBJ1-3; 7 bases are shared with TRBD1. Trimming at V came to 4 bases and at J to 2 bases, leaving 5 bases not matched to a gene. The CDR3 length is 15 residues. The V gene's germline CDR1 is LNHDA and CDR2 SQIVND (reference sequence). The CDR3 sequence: CASSRSDRAGNTIYF. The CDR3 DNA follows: TGTGCCAGTAGTAGATCCGACAGGGCTGGAAACACCATATATTTT.

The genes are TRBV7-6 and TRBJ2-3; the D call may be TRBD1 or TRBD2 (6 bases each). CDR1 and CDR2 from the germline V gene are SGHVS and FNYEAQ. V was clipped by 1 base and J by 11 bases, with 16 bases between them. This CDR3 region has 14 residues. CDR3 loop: CASSLGFGGREQYF. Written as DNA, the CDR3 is TGTGCCAGCAGCTTAGGTTTTGGGGGGCGTGAGCAGTATTTT.

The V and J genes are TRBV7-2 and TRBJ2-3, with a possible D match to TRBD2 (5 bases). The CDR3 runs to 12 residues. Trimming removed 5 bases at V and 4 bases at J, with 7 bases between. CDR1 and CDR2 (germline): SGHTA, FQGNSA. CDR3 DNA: TGTGCCAGCAGCCCAGCGGCAGATACGCAGTATTTT. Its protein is CASSPAADTQYF.

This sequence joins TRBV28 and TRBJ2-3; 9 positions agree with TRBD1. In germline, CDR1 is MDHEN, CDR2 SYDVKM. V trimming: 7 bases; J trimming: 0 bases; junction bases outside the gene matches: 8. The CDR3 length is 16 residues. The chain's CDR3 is CASNSPGTGSTDTQYF. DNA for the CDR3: TGTGCCAGCAACAGCCCCGGGACAGGGAGCACAGATACGCAGTATTTT.

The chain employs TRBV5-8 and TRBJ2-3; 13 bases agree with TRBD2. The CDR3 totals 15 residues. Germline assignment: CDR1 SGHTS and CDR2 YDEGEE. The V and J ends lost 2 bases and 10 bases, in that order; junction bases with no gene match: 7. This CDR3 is CASSFFWTSGGAQYF. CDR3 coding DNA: TGTGCCAGCAGCTTTTTCTGGACTAGCGGGGGTGCGCAGTATTTT.

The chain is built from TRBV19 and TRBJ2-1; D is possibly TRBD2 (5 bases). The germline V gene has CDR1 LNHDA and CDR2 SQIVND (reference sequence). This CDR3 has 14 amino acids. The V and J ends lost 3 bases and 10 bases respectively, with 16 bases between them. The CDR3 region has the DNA TGTGCCAGTAGTATTGGGAGACACCTCAACGAGCAGTTCTTC. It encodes CASSIGRHLNEQFF.

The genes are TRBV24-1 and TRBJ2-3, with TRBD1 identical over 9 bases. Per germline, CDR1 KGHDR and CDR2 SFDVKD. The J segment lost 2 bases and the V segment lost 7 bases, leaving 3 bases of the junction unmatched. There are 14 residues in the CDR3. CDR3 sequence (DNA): TGTGCCACCAGCCGGACAGGGGACACAGATACGCAGTATTTT. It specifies CATSRTGDTDTQYF.

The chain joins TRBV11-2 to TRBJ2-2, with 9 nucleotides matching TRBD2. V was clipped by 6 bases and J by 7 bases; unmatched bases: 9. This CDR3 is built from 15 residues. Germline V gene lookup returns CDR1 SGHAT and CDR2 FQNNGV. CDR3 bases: TGTGCCAGCAGGAAGCGGGAGGTGGATATCGGGGAGCTGTTTTTT. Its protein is CASRKREVDIGELFF.

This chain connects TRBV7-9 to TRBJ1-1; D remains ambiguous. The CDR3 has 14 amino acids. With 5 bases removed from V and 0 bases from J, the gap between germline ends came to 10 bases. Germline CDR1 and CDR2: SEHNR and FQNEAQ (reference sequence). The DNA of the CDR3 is TGTGCCAGCAGCGACATTAGGATGAACACTGAAGCTTTCTTT. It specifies CASSDIRMNTEAFF.

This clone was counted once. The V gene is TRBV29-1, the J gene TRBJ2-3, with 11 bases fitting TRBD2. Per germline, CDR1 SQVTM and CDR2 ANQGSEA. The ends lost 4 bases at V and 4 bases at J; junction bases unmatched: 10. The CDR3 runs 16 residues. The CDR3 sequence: CSVARLAGGPPDTQYF. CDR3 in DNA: TGCAGCGTTGCGAGGCTAGCGGGAGGACCCCCAGATACGCAGTATTTT.

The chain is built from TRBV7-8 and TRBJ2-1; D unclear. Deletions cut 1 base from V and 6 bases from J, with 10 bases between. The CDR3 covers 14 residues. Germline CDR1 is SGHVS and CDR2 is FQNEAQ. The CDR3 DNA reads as TGTGCCAGCAGCTTAGGTGGAACAACCAATGAGCAGTTCTTC. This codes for CASSLGGTTNEQFF.

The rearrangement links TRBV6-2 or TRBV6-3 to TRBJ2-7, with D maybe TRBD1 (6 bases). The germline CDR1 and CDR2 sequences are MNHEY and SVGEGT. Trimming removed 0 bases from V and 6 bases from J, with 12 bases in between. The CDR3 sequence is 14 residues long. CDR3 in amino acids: CASSYSSDRSEQYF. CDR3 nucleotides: TGTGCCAGCAGTTACTCCTCAGACAGGTCCGAGCAGTACTTC.

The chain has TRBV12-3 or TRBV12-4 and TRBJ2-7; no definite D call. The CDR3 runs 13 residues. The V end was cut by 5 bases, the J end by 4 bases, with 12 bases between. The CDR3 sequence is CASSPSDPYEQYF. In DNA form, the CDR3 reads TGTGCCAGCAGTCCATCCGACCCTTACGAGCAGTACTTC.

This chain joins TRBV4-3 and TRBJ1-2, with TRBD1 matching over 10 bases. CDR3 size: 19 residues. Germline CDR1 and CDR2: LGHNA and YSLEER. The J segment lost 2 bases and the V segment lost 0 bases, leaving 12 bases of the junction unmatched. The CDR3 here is CASSQELGTPGQGNYGYTF. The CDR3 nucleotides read TGCGCCAGCAGCCAAGAATTGGGGACTCCGGGACAGGGGAACTATGGCTACACCTTC.

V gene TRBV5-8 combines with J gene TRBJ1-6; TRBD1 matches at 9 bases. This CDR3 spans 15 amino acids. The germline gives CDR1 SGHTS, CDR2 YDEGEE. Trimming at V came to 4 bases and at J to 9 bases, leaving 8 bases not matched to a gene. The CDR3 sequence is CASSPGQGWSSPLHF. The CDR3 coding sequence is TGTGCCAGCAGCCCAGGACAGGGGTGGAGTTCACCCCTCCACTTT.

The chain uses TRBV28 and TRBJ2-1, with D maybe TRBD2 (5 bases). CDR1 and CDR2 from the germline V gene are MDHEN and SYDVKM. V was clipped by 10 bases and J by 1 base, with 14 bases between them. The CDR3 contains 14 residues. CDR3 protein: CATYRTGSYNEQFF. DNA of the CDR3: TGTGCCACCTATAGAACGGGGTCCTACAATGAGCAGTTCTTC.

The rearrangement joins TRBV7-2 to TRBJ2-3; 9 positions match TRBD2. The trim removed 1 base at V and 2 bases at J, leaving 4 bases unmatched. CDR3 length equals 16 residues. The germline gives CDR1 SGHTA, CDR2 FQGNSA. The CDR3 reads CASSLEASGITDTQYF. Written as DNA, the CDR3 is TGTGCCAGCAGCTTAGAGGCTAGCGGGATCACAGATACGCAGTATTTT.

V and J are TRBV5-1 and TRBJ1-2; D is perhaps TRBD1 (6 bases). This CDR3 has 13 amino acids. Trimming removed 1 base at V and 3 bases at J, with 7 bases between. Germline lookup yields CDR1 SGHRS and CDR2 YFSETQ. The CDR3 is CASSLQGYYGYTF. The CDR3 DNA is TGCGCCAGCAGCTTGCAGGGGTACTATGGCTACACCTTC.

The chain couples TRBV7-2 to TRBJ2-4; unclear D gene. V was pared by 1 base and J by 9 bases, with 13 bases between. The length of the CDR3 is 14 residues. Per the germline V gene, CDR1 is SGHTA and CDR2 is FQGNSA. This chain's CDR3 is CASSLERWASIQYF. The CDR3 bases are TGTGCCAGCAGCTTAGAACGGTGGGCCAGCATTCAGTACTTC. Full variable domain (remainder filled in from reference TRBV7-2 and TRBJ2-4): GAGVSQSPSNKVTEKGKDVELRCDPISGHTALYWYRQSLGQGLEFLIYFQGNSAPDKSGLPSDRFSAERTGGSVSTLTIQRTQQEDSAVYLCASSLERWASIQYFGAGTRLSVL.

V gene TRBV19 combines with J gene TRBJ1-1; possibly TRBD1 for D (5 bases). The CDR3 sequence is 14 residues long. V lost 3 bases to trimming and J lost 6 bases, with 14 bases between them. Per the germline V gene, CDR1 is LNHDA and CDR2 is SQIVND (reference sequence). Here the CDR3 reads CASSMEQGTPEAFF. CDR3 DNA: TGTGCCAGTAGTATGGAACAAGGGACCCCTGAAGCTTTCTTT. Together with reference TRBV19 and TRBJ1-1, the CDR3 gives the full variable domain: DGGITQSPKYLFRKEGQNVTLSCEQNLNHDAMYWYRQDPGQGLRLIYYSQIVNDFQKGDIAEGYSVSREKKESFPLTVTSAQKNPTAFYLCASSMEQGTPEAFFGQGTRLTVV.

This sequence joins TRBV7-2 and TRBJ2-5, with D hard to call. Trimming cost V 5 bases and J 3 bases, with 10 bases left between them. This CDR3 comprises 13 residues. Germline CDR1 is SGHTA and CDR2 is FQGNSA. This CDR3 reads CASSPDSKETQYF. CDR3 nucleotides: TGTGCCAGCAGCCCCGACTCCAAAGAGACCCAGTACTTC.